Listed below are T cell receptor beta chains from one sample, sequenced in a study of blood T cell repertoires in COVID-19. The method was immunoSEQ multiplex PCR; TCRdb's version includes in-frame clones alone and lacks a portion of them. The data show around 230,000 clones, 75% to 90% seen once. Sequenced material: peripheral blood. The receptors derive from a woman aged 70-85 years with active or convalescent COVID-19. Each CDR3 is given with its conserved first and last residue. Fields, in order: CDR3 protein, CDR3 DNA, V gene, J gene, D gene, clone size. The D gene is left open where the match is weak. Not all rows give a size; the values are once, few, many and, for expanded clones, a class.

cdr3_aa: CASSLVTGSYGYTF; cdr3_nt: TGTGCCAGCAGCTTAGTGACAGGGTCGTATGGCTACACCTTC; v_call: TRBV7-9; j_call: TRBJ1-2; d_call: TRBD1; clone_size: NA
cdr3_aa: CASSHFGLAGELFF; cdr3_nt: TGCGCCAGCAGCCACTTTGGGCTCGCCGGGGAGCTGTTTTTT; v_call: TRBV4-1; j_call: TRBJ2-2; d_call: NA; clone_size: once
cdr3_aa: CASSPTRLAGVLTDTQYF; cdr3_nt: TGTGCCAGCAGTCCAACGAGACTAGCGGGAGTGTTAACAGATACGCAGTATTTT; v_call: TRBV6-2/TRBV6-3; j_call: TRBJ2-3; d_call: TRBD2; clone_size: NA
cdr3_aa: CASSPGFNEKLFF; cdr3_nt: TGCGCCAGCTCGCCAGGCTTCAATGAAAAACTGTTTTTT; v_call: TRBV5-1; j_call: TRBJ1-4; d_call: NA; clone_size: NA
cdr3_aa: CASSLGPSVHRETQYF; cdr3_nt: TGTGCCAGCAGCTTAGGTCCGTCGGTACACAGGGAGACCCAGTACTTC; v_call: TRBV7-2; j_call: TRBJ2-5; d_call: NA; clone_size: NA
cdr3_aa: CASSLLTTSRGGEDTQYF; cdr3_nt: TGTGCCAGCAGCTTATTGACGACTAGCCGGGGGGGAGAGGATACGCAGTATTTT; v_call: TRBV7-2; j_call: TRBJ2-3; d_call: TRBD2; clone_size: NA
cdr3_aa: CASSLREGTYEKLFF; cdr3_nt: TGTGCCAGCAGCTTGAGAGAGGGTACTTATGAAAAACTGTTTTTT; v_call: TRBV5-5; j_call: TRBJ1-4; d_call: NA; clone_size: NA
cdr3_aa: CASSSRSGGSYNEQFF; cdr3_nt: TGTGCCAGCAGCTCCCGATCGGGGGGCTCCTACAATGAGCAGTTCTTC; v_call: TRBV11-3; j_call: TRBJ2-1; d_call: TRBD2; clone_size: NA
cdr3_aa: CASPLERDTEAFF; cdr3_nt: TGCGCCAGCCCCCTTGAGAGGGACACTGAAGCTTTCTTT; v_call: TRBV4-1; j_call: TRBJ1-1; d_call: NA; clone_size: NA
cdr3_aa: CASSLSQLGKLFF; cdr3_nt: TGTGCCAGCAGTTTATCCCAGCTAGGAAAACTGTTTTTT; v_call: TRBV28; j_call: TRBJ1-4; d_call: NA; clone_size: NA
cdr3_aa: CASSFSGLGYEQYF; cdr3_nt: TGTGCCAGCAGTTTCTCAGGACTAGGCTACGAGCAGTACTTC; v_call: TRBV28; j_call: TRBJ2-7; d_call: TRBD2; clone_size: NA
cdr3_aa: CASRLGPTGELFF; cdr3_nt: TGTGCCAGCAGATTGGGCCCCACCGGGGAGCTGTTTTTT; v_call: TRBV7-3; j_call: TRBJ2-2; d_call: NA; clone_size: NA
cdr3_aa: CSLGTANTEAFF; cdr3_nt: TGCAGCCTCGGGACAGCGAACACTGAAGCTTTCTTT; v_call: TRBV29-1; j_call: TRBJ1-1; d_call: TRBD1; clone_size: NA
cdr3_aa: CASQTGTGLYEQYF; cdr3_nt: TGTGCCAGCCAGACCGGGACAGGGCTCTACGAGCAGTACTTC; v_call: TRBV6-5; j_call: TRBJ2-7; d_call: TRBD1; clone_size: NA
cdr3_aa: CASSQTGTSGGPRGTQYF; cdr3_nt: TGTGCCAGCAGCCAGACCGGGACTAGCGGGGGGCCACGCGGCACGCAGTATTTT; v_call: TRBV3-1/TRBV3-2; j_call: TRBJ2-3; d_call: TRBD2; clone_size: once
cdr3_aa: CATSRRLARGTDTQYF; cdr3_nt: TGTGCCACCAGCAGACGACTAGCAAGGGGCACAGATACGCAGTATTTT; v_call: TRBV15; j_call: TRBJ2-3; d_call: TRBD2; clone_size: NA
cdr3_aa: CASSGTRGDTQYF; cdr3_nt: TGTGCCAGCAGCGGGACTAGGGGAGATACGCAGTATTTT; v_call: TRBV7-2; j_call: TRBJ2-3; d_call: TRBD2; clone_size: NA
cdr3_aa: CASSQGGSRYGYTF; cdr3_nt: TGTGCCAGCAGCCAAGGGGGCTCTCGGTATGGCTACACCTTC; v_call: TRBV4-2; j_call: TRBJ1-2; d_call: NA; clone_size: NA
cdr3_aa: CASSLTSEGSLYGYTF; cdr3_nt: TGCGCCAGCAGCTTGACTTCTGAGGGTAGTCTCTATGGCTACACCTTC; v_call: TRBV5-1; j_call: TRBJ1-2; d_call: NA; clone_size: NA
cdr3_aa: CASSLGTGNSPLHF; cdr3_nt: TGTGCCAGCTCCCTCGGGACAGGGAATTCACCCCTCCACTTT; v_call: TRBV18; j_call: TRBJ1-6; d_call: TRBD1; clone_size: NA
cdr3_aa: CASSEAAGKNTGELFF; cdr3_nt: TGTGCCAGCAGTGAAGCTGCGGGGAAGAACACCGGGGAGCTGTTTTTT; v_call: TRBV2; j_call: TRBJ2-2; d_call: NA; clone_size: NA
cdr3_aa: CASSRGGQGTHYTEAFF; cdr3_nt: TGTGCCAGCAGTCGGGGGGGACAGGGGACCCATTACACTGAAGCTTTCTTT; v_call: TRBV5-6; j_call: TRBJ1-1; d_call: TRBD1; clone_size: NA
cdr3_aa: CASTLRGTEQYF; cdr3_nt: TGTGCCAGCACCCTCCGGGGGACCGAGCAGTACTTC; v_call: TRBV3-1/TRBV3-2; j_call: TRBJ2-7; d_call: NA; clone_size: NA
cdr3_aa: CASTPLQGVGQPQHF; cdr3_nt: TGTGCCAGTACCCCCCTGCAGGGCGTGGGTCAGCCCCAGCATTTT; v_call: TRBV19; j_call: TRBJ1-5; d_call: NA; clone_size: NA
cdr3_aa: CASSQLQGGDGYTF; cdr3_nt: TGCGCCAGCAGCCAATTACAGGGGGGAGATGGCTACACCTTC; v_call: TRBV4-1; j_call: TRBJ1-2; d_call: TRBD1; clone_size: NA
cdr3_aa: CASSYHQYSYNEQFF; cdr3_nt: TGTGCCAGCAGTTACCACCAGTACTCCTACAATGAGCAGTTCTTC; v_call: TRBV6-5; j_call: TRBJ2-1; d_call: NA; clone_size: NA
cdr3_aa: CASSSTGGQPQHF; cdr3_nt: TGTGCCAGCAGTTCGACAGGGGGTCAGCCCCAGCATTTT; v_call: TRBV28; j_call: TRBJ1-5; d_call: TRBD1; clone_size: NA